This TCR beta chain was obtained from a study of T-cell reconstitution after alpha-beta-depleted transplantation in children. Preparation of the TCRbeta library involved a method that used unique molecular identifiers. A single record per CDR3 protein comes from TCRdb applying MiXCR to the PCR reads. Here the sample spans more than 550,000 distinct CDR3 sequences, 10% being singletons. Trimming removed 5 bases at V and 7 bases at J, with 18 bases between. Looked up from germline, CDR1 is SGHTA and CDR2 is FQGNSA. The CDR3 is 14 residues long. This receptor was identified in a human donor who donated a stem cell graft to a child with acute myeloid leukemia. The starting material was PBMCs from the stem cell graft donor, obtained from the stem cell graft. This rearrangement joins TRBV7-2 to TRBJ2-7; D possibly corresponds to TRBD2 (6 bases). This CDR3 is CASSPPSGVIEQYF. The CDR3 coding sequence is TGTGCCAGCAGCCCCCCGTCGGGAGTAATAGAGCAGTACTTC.